What follows are 24 T cell receptor beta chains derived from one specimen sequenced in a study of blood T cell repertoires in COVID-19. Clones were sequenced by immunoSEQ multiplex PCR, and TCRdb holds only the in-frame ones, with some missing. The repertoire includes around 100,000 clones, 90% to 95% of them detected once, and 0.85% to 1% sits in the top ten. Input material: peripheral blood. The receptors were sampled from a man aged 60 to 69 with acute or convalescent COVID-19.

The chain has TRBV24-1 and TRBJ2-1; tentatively, D is TRBD2 (6 bases). The CDR3 has 16 amino acids. The germline V gene encodes CDR1 KGHDR and CDR2 SFDVKD. V was clipped by 1 base and J by 3 bases, with 12 bases between them. CDR3 protein: CATSDFRGTNYNEQFF. As DNA, the CDR3 is TGTGCCACCAGTGATTTTCGCGGGACGAACTACAATGAGCAGTTCTTC.

V is TRBV7-9 and J is TRBJ2-5, with 8 bases that match TRBD2. The CDR3 is 12 residues long. Trimming removed 7 bases from V and 7 bases from J; junction bases left unmatched: 5. From germline, CDR1 is SEHNR and CDR2 FQNEAQ (reference sequence). The CDR3 region is CASTGGDRTQYF. Here the CDR3 DNA reads TGTGCCAGCACCGGGGGGGACCGGACCCAGTACTTC.

For this clone: This sample also contains other DNA sequences that code for the same CDR3. V and J are TRBV19 and TRBJ1-3; D call uncertain. The CDR3 sequence is 15 residues long. Germline lookup yields CDR1 LNHDA and CDR2 SQIVND (reference sequence). V lost 3 bases and J lost 0, with 9 bases in between. CDR3: CASSIGGSSGNTIYF. DNA of the CDR3: TGTGCCAGTAGTATTGGTGGCAGCTCTGGAAACACCATATATTTT.

The gene calls are TRBV4-1 and TRBJ1-6; the match to TRBD1 covers 9 bases. CDR1 is MGHRA, CDR2 YSYEKL, per germline. The CDR3 contains 18 residues. Trimming at V came to 1 base and at J to 7 bases, leaving 11 bases not matched to a gene. CDR3 DNA sequence: TGCGCCAGCAGCCAAGGTTTCGGTATGGGACAGGGCAATTCACCCCTCCACTTT. This codes for CASSQGFGMGQGNSPLHF.

The chain couples TRBV4-1 to TRBJ2-3, with 7 bases identical to TRBD2. The germline gives CDR1 MGHRA, CDR2 YSYEKL. The CDR3 is 17 residues long. V shed 0 bases, J shed 7 bases, and the junction held 13 bases outside the gene matches. Here the CDR3 DNA reads TGCGCCAGCAGCCAAGACTCTGGCGGGAGCACCGTGAATACGCAGTATTTT. This codes for CASSQDSGGSTVNTQYF.

This sequence joins TRBV5-1 and TRBJ2-2; D is possibly TRBD2 (5 bases). V was trimmed by 1 base and J by 5 bases, leaving 12 bases between them. The CDR3 consists of 15 residues. Germline lookup yields CDR1 SGHRS and CDR2 YFSETQ. The CDR3 DNA reads TGCGCCAGCAGCTTGCAGGACTTAGGGACCGGGGAGCTGTTTTTT. It is translated as CASSLQDLGTGELFF.

In its sample, this clone was seen a few times. The V call is TRBV18, the J call TRBJ1-2, with 10 bases lining up with TRBD1. Germline V gene lookup returns CDR1 KGHSH and CDR2 LQKENI. The V segment lost 3 bases and the J segment 6 bases; nucleotides outside the gene matches: 1. This CDR3 contains 13 residues. As DNA, the CDR3 is TGTGCCAGCTCACCTGGACAGGGGGATGGCTACACCTTC. Protein: CASSPGQGDGYTF.

The genes are TRBV18 and TRBJ2-7; D is perhaps TRBD2 (6 bases). V was trimmed by 2 bases and J by 7 bases, leaving 24 bases between them. This CDR3 comprises 17 residues. Looked up from germline, CDR1 is KGHSH and CDR2 is LQKENI. DNA of the CDR3: TGTGCCAGCTCACCAGCCCCCCGGGACTCGCTCGAATGGGAGCAGTACTTC. Its protein is CASSPAPRDSLEWEQYF.

The chain is built from TRBV5-5 and TRBJ2-7; 10 nucleotides match TRBD1. The CDR3 runs 15 residues. J gave up 2 bases and V 0 bases, and 2 bases lay outside the gene matches. Per the germline V gene, CDR1 is SGHKS and CDR2 is YYEKEE (reference sequence). The CDR3 DNA follows: TGTGCCAGCAGCTTGGGGGGGACAGGGGCCTACGAGCAGTACTTC. Protein: CASSLGGTGAYEQYF.

The chain recombines TRBV28 with TRBJ2-5; TRBD2 might be the D (6 bases). The V and J ends lost 3 bases and 2 bases respectively, with 10 bases between them. The V gene's germline CDR1 is MDHEN and CDR2 SYDVKM. This CDR3 comprises 14 residues. In nucleotides, the CDR3 is TGTGCCAGCAGTTTCCCCGGGGGACAAGAGACCCAGTACTTC. Its translation is CASSFPGGQETQYF.

V and J are TRBV29-1 and TRBJ1-1; TRBD1 matches at 8 bases. J gave up 5 bases and V 1 base, and 3 bases lay outside the gene matches. This CDR3 spans 13 amino acids. CDR1 is SQVTM and CDR2 is ANQGSEA in the germline V gene. The CDR3 DNA follows: TGCAGCGTTGAAGTAACAGGGGGAACTGAAGCTTTCTTT. It is translated as CSVEVTGGTEAFF.

The J gene is TRBJ2-7, the V gene TRBV5-5; 15 bases are shared with TRBD2. This CDR3 spans 16 amino acids. V dropped 3 bases and J dropped 6; count of bases not matched to a gene: 7. CDR1 is SGHKS and CDR2 is YYEKEE in the germline V gene (reference sequence). CDR3: CASSSGLAGGLGEQYV. CDR3 sequence (DNA): TGTGCCAGCAGCTCGGGACTAGCGGGAGGATTAGGCGAGCAGTACGTC.

The chain combines TRBV27 with TRBJ1-1; TRBD1 is a possible D gene (5 bases). Trimming pared 2 bases from V and 2 bases from J, leaving 9 bases between. There are 14 residues in the CDR3. Germline V lookup: CDR1 MNHEY, CDR2 SMNVEV (reference sequence). CDR3 sequence (DNA): TGTGCCAGCAGTTTAAGCAGGGCTAACACTGAAGCTTTCTTT. The encoded protein is CASSLSRANTEAFF.

V gene TRBV7-3 combines with J gene TRBJ2-3; D perhaps matches TRBD1 (5 bases). CDR1 is SGHTA, CDR2 FQGTGA, per germline. V was clipped by 4 bases and J by 1 base, with 12 bases between them. The CDR3 is 15 residues long. The CDR3 is CASSSQGRGTDTQYF. CDR3 nucleotide sequence: TGTGCCAGCAGCTCCCAGGGTAGAGGCACAGATACGCAGTATTTT.

The gene calls are TRBV2 and TRBJ2-6, with 12 bases fitting TRBD2. V shed 6 bases, J shed 4 bases, and the junction held 7 bases outside the gene matches. This CDR3 spans 17 amino acids. Looked up from germline, CDR1 is SNHLY and CDR2 is FYNNEI. CDR3: CASSRLAGVVGANVLTF. CDR3 coding DNA: TGTGCCAGCAGCAGACTAGCGGGAGTGGTGGGGGCCAACGTCCTGACTTTC.

The V call is TRBV30, the J call TRBJ1-5, with 8 bases that match TRBD1. The CDR3 is 15 amino acids. The germline CDR1 and CDR2 sequences are GTSNPN and SVGIG (reference sequence). Trimming took 4 bases from V and 6 from J; bases not matched to a gene: 11. The CDR3 DNA is TGTGCCTGGACCCGTCCAGGGGGCTTCGTTCAGCCCCAGCATTTT. Translation gives CAWTRPGGFVQPQHF.

This clone was seen just once. The chain employs TRBV7-2 and TRBJ2-7; 7 bases align to TRBD1. Germline lookup yields CDR1 SGHTA and CDR2 FQGNSA. The junction had 8 bases not matched to a gene; V was cut back by 1 base and J by 5 bases. This CDR3 contains 15 residues. In nucleotides, the CDR3 is TGTGCCAGCAGCTTAGTCCCCTGGCAGGGGGACGAGCAGTACTTC. It specifies CASSLVPWQGDEQYF.

The chain employs TRBV19 and TRBJ1-1; 11 nucleotides match TRBD1. The CDR3 has 16 amino acids. Germline assignment: CDR1 LNHDA and CDR2 SQIVND (reference sequence). The J segment lost 4 bases and the V segment lost 3 bases, leaving 7 bases of the junction unmatched. The DNA for the CDR3 is TGTGCCAGTAGTATTAGGGGGACAGGGGGTGGCACTGAAGCTTTCTTT. Its translation: CASSIRGTGGGTEAFF.

The chain is built from TRBV24-1 and TRBJ2-4; D perhaps matches TRBD2 (6 bases). V dropped 3 bases and J dropped 0 bases, with 14 bases sitting between them. Germline V CDR1 and CDR2: KGHDR, SFDVKD. CDR3 length: 17 amino acids. The CDR3 spells CATSDAKDGGAKNIQYF. CDR3 coding DNA: TGTGCCACCAGTGATGCCAAGGACGGGGGAGCCAAAAACATTCAGTACTTC.

This clone was recorded once. V is TRBV5-1 and J is TRBJ2-1; D unclear. Germline values: CDR1 SGHRS, CDR2 YFSETQ. V was shortened by 4 bases and J by 4 bases, with 18 bases between the two germline ends. This CDR3 has 16 amino acids. This CDR3 is CASSLYLEPPYNEQFF. Written as DNA, the CDR3 is TGCGCCAGCAGCCTGTATCTAGAACCCCCTTACAATGAGCAGTTCTTC. The variable domain in full, with the rest retrieved from reference TRBV5-1 and TRBJ2-1, is KAGVTQTPRYLIKTRGQQVTLSCSPISGHRSVSWYQQTPGQGLQFLFEYFSETQRNKGNFPGRFSGRQFSNSRSEMNVSTLELGDSALYLCASSLYLEPPYNEQFFGPGTRLTVL.

V is TRBV9 and J is TRBJ2-7; no clear D gene. The CDR3 is 14 residues long. Germline V gene data show CDR1 as SGDLS and CDR2 as YYNGEE. V gave up 4 bases and J gave up 8 bases, with 19 bases separating them. The CDR3 sequence: CASSFLPDSLQQYF. CDR3 coding DNA: TGTGCCAGCAGCTTCCTCCCAGACTCCCTCCAGCAGTACTTC.

Of note for this clone: The sample contains more than one DNA sequence encoding this CDR3. The chain joins TRBV29-1 to TRBJ2-7; 9 positions agree with TRBD1. Looked up from germline, CDR1 is SQVTM and CDR2 is ANQGSEA. V shed 3 bases and J 5 bases; nucleotides not matched to a gene: 5. The CDR3 extends over 13 amino acids. CDR3: CSVEGQGVDEQYF. CDR3 coding DNA: TGCAGCGTTGAGGGACAGGGAGTAGACGAGCAGTACTTC.

The chain recombines TRBV28 with TRBJ1-1; D gene uncertain. The CDR3 extends over 13 amino acids. Germline CDR1 is MDHEN and CDR2 is SYDVKM. The germline V and J ends were trimmed by 5 bases and 7 bases, with 14 bases remaining between them. CDR3 sequence (DNA): TGTGCCAGCAGTGGGCAGCATCCCCTTGAAGCTTTCTTT. It yields the protein CASSGQHPLEAFF.

The V gene is TRBV9, the J gene TRBJ2-1; 11 bases line up with TRBD2. Trimming took 1 base from V and 3 from J; bases not matched to a gene: 3. CDR3 length: 16 residues. The germline gives CDR1 SGDLS, CDR2 YYNGEE. The CDR3 sequence: CASSVLGLAGYNEQFF. DNA for the CDR3: TGTGCCAGCAGCGTACTCGGACTAGCGGGCTACAATGAGCAGTTCTTC.